These 26 T cell receptor beta chains were sequenced from one sample in a study of cytomegalovirus exposure and HLA in healthy donors. PCR used 60 Vbeta primers and 13 Jbeta primers. Profiled with immunoSEQ multiplex PCR; TCRdb holds only in-frame clones, not every one. Of 150,000 or so clones listed, 75% are singletons. The sequenced sample consisted of PBMCs. The receptors derive from a man aged 18 to 29 in good health and CMV-seropositive.

This clone was detected once. The rearrangement joins TRBV6-5 to TRBJ2-1; 9 bases map to TRBD2. The germline gives CDR1 MNHEY, CDR2 SVGAGI. CDR3 size: 16 residues. V lost 0 bases to trimming and J lost 9 bases; unmatched junction nucleotides: 9. The CDR3: CASSYSSGGRASEQFF. CDR3 in DNA: TGTGCCAGCAGTTACTCGAGTGGCGGGAGGGCCAGTGAGCAGTTCTTC.

The chain is built from TRBV4-1 and TRBJ2-7; the match to TRBD2 covers 10 bases. This CDR3 comprises 17 residues. Germline assignment: CDR1 MGHRA and CDR2 YSYEKL. The ends lost 8 bases at V and 2 bases at J; junction bases unmatched: 15. The CDR3 DNA reads as TGCGCCAGCCGCCGGACTACTAGCGGGAATCTTCCCTACGAGCAGTACTTC. Its translation: CASRRTTSGNLPYEQYF.

The chain has TRBV5-1 and TRBJ2-1; weak D call: TRBD2 (6 bases). The germline V and J ends were trimmed by 5 bases and 14 bases, with 20 bases remaining between them. Germline assignment: CDR1 SGHRS and CDR2 YFSETQ. There are 13 residues in the CDR3. This CDR3 is CASRQSGTPVEFF. CDR3 nucleotide sequence: TGCGCCAGCAGGCAATCCGGGACTCCGGTTGAGTTCTTC.

The chain joins TRBV15 to TRBJ2-3, with D possibly TRBD1 on 7 matching bases. Germline V gene data show CDR1 as LNHNV and CDR2 as YYDKDF (reference sequence). The CDR3 totals 14 residues. The V and J ends lost 0 bases and 7 bases respectively, with 11 bases between them. The CDR3 protein is CATSRETGDYTQYF. As DNA, the CDR3 is TGTGCCACCAGCAGAGAAACAGGGGACTATACGCAGTATTTT.

This clone was seen just once. The rearrangement links TRBV18 to TRBJ2-7, with 7 bases fitting TRBD1. CDR1 is KGHSH, CDR2 LQKENI, per germline. J was trimmed by 0 bases and V by 6 bases; bases with no gene match: 8. The CDR3 is 15 amino acids. The CDR3 DNA is TGTGCCAGCTCGAGACGACAGGGAAGCTCCTACGAGCAGTACTTC. Encoded protein: CASSRRQGSSYEQYF.

This chain links TRBV11-2 with TRBJ2-3, with 7 bases fitting TRBD2. The germline CDR1 and CDR2 sequences are SGHAT and FQNNGV. CDR3 length: 14 residues. V shed 1 base, J shed 3 bases, and the junction held 1 base outside the gene matches. CDR3: CASSLVGGTDTQYF. In DNA form, the CDR3 reads TGTGCCAGCAGCTTAGTGGGGGGGACAGATACGCAGTATTTT. Together with reference TRBV11-2 and TRBJ2-3, the CDR3 gives the full variable domain: EAGVAQSPRYKIIEKRQSVAFWCNPISGHATLYWYQQILGQGPKLLIQFQNNGVVDDSQLPKDRFSAERLKGVDSTLKIQPAKLEDSAVYLCASSLVGGTDTQYFGPGTRLTVL.

This clone showed up just a few times. The chain links TRBV19 to TRBJ1-5, with a weak D call TRBD1 (5 bases). This CDR3 is 13 amino acids long. V was shortened by 1 base and J by 5 bases, with 6 bases between the two germline ends. CDR1 and CDR2 (germline): LNHDA, SQIVND (reference sequence). The CDR3 DNA follows: TGTGCCAGTAGTATAGTAGGGGATCAGCCCCAGCATTTT. Amino acid sequence: CASSIVGDQPQHF.

The CDR3 sequence: CATALGGNTDTQYF. The CDR3 DNA sequence: TGTGCCACTGCGTTAGGCGGGAACACAGATACGCAGTATTTT. V is TRBV6-5 and J is TRBJ2-3, with D possibly TRBD2 on 6 matching bases. CDR1 is MNHEY, CDR2 SVGAGI, per germline. The CDR3 runs 14 residues. V lost 10 bases to trimming and J lost 2 bases, with 16 bases between them.

The gene calls are TRBV28 and TRBJ2-7, with 13 positions matching TRBD2. With V trimmed by 7 bases and J by 3 bases, 6 bases remained unmatched. The CDR3 has 15 amino acids. Germline CDR1 MDHEN, CDR2 SYDVKM. Written as DNA, the CDR3 is TGTGCCAGCATGGGGACTAGCGGGACCAACTACGAGCAGTACTTC. Encoded protein: CASMGTSGTNYEQYF.

This clone has just one count. The J gene is TRBJ2-7, the V gene TRBV30; 8 nucleotides agree with TRBD2. The V gene's germline CDR1 is GTSNPN and CDR2 SVGIG (reference sequence). The J segment lost 4 bases and the V segment lost 0 bases, leaving 8 bases of the junction unmatched. The CDR3 loop spans 15 amino acids. CDR3 in amino acids: CAWSVLSGSGYEQYF. The CDR3 DNA is TGTGCCTGGAGTGTATTAAGCGGGAGTGGATACGAGCAGTACTTC.

The chain recombines TRBV6-1 with TRBJ1-6, with TRBD1 as a possible D gene (6 bases). Per the germline V gene, CDR1 is MNHNS and CDR2 is SASEGT. V was cut by 2 bases and J by 7 bases, with 12 bases left in between. This CDR3 has 15 residues. The CDR3 protein is CASSETVDRNSPLHF. CDR3 DNA: TGTGCCAGCAGTGAAACTGTGGACAGAAATTCACCCCTCCACTTT.

This chain links TRBV27 with TRBJ2-5; D uncertain. The V and J ends lost 6 bases and 0 bases respectively, with 14 bases between them. CDR3 length equals 15 residues. From germline, CDR1 is MNHEY and CDR2 SMNVEV (reference sequence). The CDR3 sequence: CASSPTYRNQETQYF. The CDR3 coding sequence is TGTGCCAGCAGCCCCACATACAGAAACCAAGAGACCCAGTACTTC.

The chain has TRBV18 and TRBJ1-2; 7 positions match TRBD1. Looked up from germline, CDR1 is KGHSH and CDR2 is LQKENI. The CDR3 totals 15 residues. The ends lost 3 bases at V and 2 bases at J; junction bases unmatched: 6. The CDR3 spells CASSPTGQPNYGYTF. The DNA for the CDR3 is TGTGCCAGCTCACCCACGGGACAGCCGAACTATGGCTACACCTTC.

This clone appeared a few times. The chain couples TRBV11-2 to TRBJ2-7; TRBD1 agrees at 9 bases. The CDR3 runs 14 residues. Trimming removed 1 base from V and 9 bases from J; junction bases left unmatched: 7. CDR1 and CDR2 (germline): SGHAT, FQNNGV. The CDR3 spells CASSLVTGGGGQYF. The CDR3 DNA reads TGTGCCAGCAGCTTAGTTACAGGGGGCGGGGGGCAGTACTTC.

This clone was seen a handful of times. The chain is built from TRBV6-4 and TRBJ2-3, with TRBD2 as a possible D gene (6 bases). CDR3 length equals 14 residues. Trimming pared 8 bases from V and 2 bases from J, leaving 14 bases between. In germline, CDR1 is MRHNA, CDR2 SNTAGT. CDR3 sequence reads: CASSEGFFTDTQYF. The CDR3, as DNA: TGTGCCAGCTCGGAGGGATTTTTCACAGATACGCAGTATTTT.

J is TRBJ1-1 and V is TRBV5-1; D gene ambiguous. Germline V CDR1 and CDR2: SGHRS, YFSETQ. There are 13 residues in the CDR3. V was cut by 4 bases and J by 4 bases, with 11 bases left in between. CDR3 residues: CASSPPEGTEAFF. The DNA of the CDR3 is TGCGCCAGCAGCCCCCCTGAGGGCACTGAAGCTTTCTTT.

V usage is TRBV5-1 and J usage is TRBJ1-1; 9 bases fit TRBD1. The CDR3 is 16 residues long. CDR1 is SGHRS and CDR2 is YFSETQ in the germline V gene. With 4 bases clipped from V and 4 bases from J, the junction kept 11 bases outside the gene matches. The CDR3 sequence is CASSPGQGRVGTEAFF. CDR3 in DNA: TGCGCCAGCAGCCCCGGACAGGGGCGAGTGGGCACTGAAGCTTTCTTT.

The chain is built from TRBV7-9 and TRBJ2-5; 9 bases fit TRBD1. This CDR3 has 14 amino acids. The V gene's germline CDR1 is SEHNR and CDR2 FQNEAQ (reference sequence). J was trimmed by 2 bases and V by 10 bases; bases with no gene match: 8. DNA for the CDR3: TGTGCCACAGCACTTGGGACAGGGCAAGAGACCCAGTACTTC. This sequence encodes CATALGTGQETQYF.

The CDR3 DNA sequence: TGTGCCAGCTCCCCCGGGACAGGGTTGAACACTGAAGCTTTCTTT. This gives the protein CASSPGTGLNTEAFF. The rearrangement joins TRBV18 to TRBJ1-1; TRBD1 matches 9 bases. V shed 6 bases, J shed 0 bases, and the junction held 5 bases outside the gene matches. The CDR3 extends over 15 amino acids. Germline loops: CDR1 KGHSH, CDR2 LQKENI.

The J gene is TRBJ1-2, the V gene TRBV27; 8 positions match TRBD1. Germline V gene lookup returns CDR1 MNHEY and CDR2 SMNVEV (reference sequence). The trim removed 2 bases at V and 3 bases at J, leaving 5 bases unmatched. This CDR3 spans 15 amino acids. The CDR3 DNA follows: TGTGCCAGCAGTTTAAGACAGGGGTTGGACTATGGCTACACCTTC. Protein sequence: CASSLRQGLDYGYTF.

In DNA form, the CDR3 reads TGCGCCAGCAGCTCCCCCGGCAGGGATTACGAGCAGTACTTC. The encoded protein is CASSSPGRDYEQYF. This chain uses TRBV4-1 with TRBJ2-7; D perhaps matches TRBD1 (5 bases). V was shortened by 5 bases and J by 4 bases, with 15 bases between the two germline ends. The length of the CDR3 is 14 residues. Germline V gene lookup returns CDR1 MGHRA and CDR2 YSYEKL.

The chain links TRBV18 to TRBJ1-2, with 7 bases that match TRBD1. V lost 2 bases to trimming and J lost 1 base; unmatched junction nucleotides: 7. Germline V gene sequence: CDR1 KGHSH, CDR2 LQKENI. The CDR3 is 16 amino acids. This chain's CDR3 is CASSPKGGLSNYGYTF. Written as DNA, the CDR3 is TGTGCCAGCTCACCAAAAGGGGGCTTGAGTAACTATGGCTACACCTTC.

The CDR3 region is CSVEDPGQSETQYF. CDR3 DNA: TGCAGCGTTGAAGATCCGGGACAATCGGAGACCCAGTACTTC. V usage is TRBV29-1 and J usage is TRBJ2-5, with a possible D match to TRBD1 (6 bases). Germline V gives CDR1 SQVTM, CDR2 ANQGSEA. The CDR3 spans 14 residues. The ends were cut back, 0 bases at V and 5 bases at J, with 13 bases in the middle.

This chain joins TRBV28 and TRBJ2-1, with 8 bases matching TRBD1. J was trimmed by 4 bases and V by 3 bases; bases with no gene match: 8. This CDR3 spans 16 amino acids. Looked up from germline, CDR1 is MDHEN and CDR2 is SYDVKM. CDR3 amino acids: CASSFQGAAWYNEQFF. The CDR3 DNA follows: TGTGCCAGCAGTTTCCAGGGGGCGGCTTGGTACAATGAGCAGTTCTTC.

The gene calls are TRBV11-2 and TRBJ2-5; 8 bases map to TRBD1. V lost 5 bases, J lost 4 bases, and 6 bases stayed unmatched. Germline CDR1 is SGHAT and CDR2 is FQNNGV. The CDR3 loop spans 14 amino acids. CDR3 loop: CASSVGQGLETQYF. The DNA of the CDR3 is TGTGCCAGCAGCGTAGGACAGGGCCTAGAGACCCAGTACTTC.

This chain joins TRBV7-9 and TRBJ2-7; D possibly corresponds to TRBD2 (6 bases). This CDR3 is built from 17 residues. Trimming took 0 bases from V and 3 from J, leaving 18 bases between them. Per germline, CDR1 SEHNR and CDR2 FQNEAQ (reference sequence). Here the CDR3 reads CASSLASGTWRYYEQYF. The CDR3 DNA sequence: TGTGCCAGCAGCTTAGCTTCAGGGACTTGGCGGTACTACGAGCAGTACTTC.